This T cell receptor (beta chain) was sequenced during a study of brain T cells in children with intractable seizures. Study outcomes and limitations: Absence of clones before surgery may stem from lower sequencing depth.

The germline CDR1 and CDR2 sequences are SGHDT and YYEEEE. This CDR3 is built from 15 residues. The germline V and J ends were trimmed by 1 base and 0 bases, with 11 bases remaining between them. Method: immunoSEQ multiplex PCR; TCRdb's copy keeps in-frame clones and lacks some. Of 60,000 to 65,000 clones in the sample, roughly 95% were seen once. Patients received at least one anti-epileptic drug before surgery. As for this clone: The antigen remains undetermined.

The chain employs TRBV5-6 and TRBJ2-7, with D perhaps given as TRBD1 or TRBD2 (5 bases each). The TCR comes from a boy younger than two with focal cortical dysplasia and intractable seizures. The specimen was peripheral blood, collected at surgery. The CDR3 protein is CASSLFAGSSYEQYF. In DNA, the CDR3 is TGTGCCAGCAGCTTGTTCGCAGGGAGCTCCTACGAGCAGTACTTC.